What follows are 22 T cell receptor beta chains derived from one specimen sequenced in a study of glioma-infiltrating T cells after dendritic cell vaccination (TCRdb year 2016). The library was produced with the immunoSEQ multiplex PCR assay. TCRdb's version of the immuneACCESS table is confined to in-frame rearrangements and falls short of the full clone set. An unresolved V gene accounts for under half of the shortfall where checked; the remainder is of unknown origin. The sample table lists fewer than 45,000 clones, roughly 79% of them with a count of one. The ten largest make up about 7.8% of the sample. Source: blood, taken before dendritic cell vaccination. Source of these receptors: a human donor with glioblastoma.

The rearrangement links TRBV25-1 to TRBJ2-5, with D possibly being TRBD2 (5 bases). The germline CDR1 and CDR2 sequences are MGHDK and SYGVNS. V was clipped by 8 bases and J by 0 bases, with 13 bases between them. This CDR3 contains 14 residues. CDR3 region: CASGPGIDQETQYF. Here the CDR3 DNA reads TGTGCCAGCGGTCCCGGGATAGACCAAGAGACCCAGTACTTC.

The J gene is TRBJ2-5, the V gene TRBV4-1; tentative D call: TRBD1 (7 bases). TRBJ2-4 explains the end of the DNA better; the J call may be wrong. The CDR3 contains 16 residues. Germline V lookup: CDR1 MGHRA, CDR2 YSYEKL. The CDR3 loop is CASSQWGVGQPYIQYF. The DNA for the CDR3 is TGCGCCAGCAGCCAATGGGGGGTGGGACAGCCGTACATTCAGTACTTC.

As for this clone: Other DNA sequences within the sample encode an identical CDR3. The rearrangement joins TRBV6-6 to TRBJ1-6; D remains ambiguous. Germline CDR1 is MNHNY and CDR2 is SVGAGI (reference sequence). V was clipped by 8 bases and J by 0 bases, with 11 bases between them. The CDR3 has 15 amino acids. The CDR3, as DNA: TGTGCCAGCTCCTACCCAAGCTCCTATAATTCACCCCTCCACTTT. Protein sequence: CASSYPSSYNSPLHF.

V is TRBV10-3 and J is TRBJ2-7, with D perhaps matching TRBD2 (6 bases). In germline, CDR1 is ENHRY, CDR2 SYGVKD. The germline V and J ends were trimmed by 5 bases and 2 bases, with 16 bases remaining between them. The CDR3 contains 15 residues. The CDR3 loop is CAISPGRERTYEQYF. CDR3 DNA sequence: TGTGCCATCAGTCCGGGACGGGAGAGGACCTACGAGCAGTACTTC.

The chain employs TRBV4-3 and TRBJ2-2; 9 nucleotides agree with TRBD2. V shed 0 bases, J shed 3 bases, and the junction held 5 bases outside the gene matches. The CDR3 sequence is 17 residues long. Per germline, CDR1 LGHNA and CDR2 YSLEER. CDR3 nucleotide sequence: TGCGCCAGCAGCCAAGATCCTAGCGGGGTATACACCGGGGAGCTGTTTTTT. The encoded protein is CASSQDPSGVYTGELFF.

CDR3 sequence reads: CAWSKISNTEAFF. In nucleotides, the CDR3 is TGTGCCTGGTCCAAAATTTCGAACACTGAAGCTTTCTTT. The V and J genes are TRBV30 and TRBJ1-1; D ambiguous. The CDR3 has 13 residues. The V gene's germline CDR1 is GTSNPN and CDR2 SVGIG (reference sequence). V shed 5 bases and J shed 1 base, with 11 bases lying between them.

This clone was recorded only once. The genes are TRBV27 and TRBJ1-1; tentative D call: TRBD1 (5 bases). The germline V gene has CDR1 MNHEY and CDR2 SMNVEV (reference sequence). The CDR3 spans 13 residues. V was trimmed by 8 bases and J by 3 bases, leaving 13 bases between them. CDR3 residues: CASAPRTYTEAFF. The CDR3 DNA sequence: TGTGCCAGCGCCCCGAGGACATACACTGAAGCTTTCTTT.

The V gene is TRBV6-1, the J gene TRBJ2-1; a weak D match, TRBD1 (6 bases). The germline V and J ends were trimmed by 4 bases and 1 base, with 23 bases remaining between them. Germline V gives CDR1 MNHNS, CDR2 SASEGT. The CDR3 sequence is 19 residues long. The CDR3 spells CASSGDSQGSFISYNEQFF. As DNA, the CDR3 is TGTGCCAGCAGTGGTGACTCACAGGGCAGTTTTATTTCCTACAATGAGCAGTTCTTC.

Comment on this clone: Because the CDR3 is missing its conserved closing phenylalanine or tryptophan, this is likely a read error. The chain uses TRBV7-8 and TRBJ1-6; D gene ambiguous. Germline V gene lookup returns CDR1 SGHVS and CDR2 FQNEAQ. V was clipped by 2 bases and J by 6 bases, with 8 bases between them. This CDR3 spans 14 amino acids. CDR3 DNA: TGTGCCAGCAGCTTAACAGCCGGTAATTCACCCCTCCACCTT. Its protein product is CASSLTAGNSPLHL.

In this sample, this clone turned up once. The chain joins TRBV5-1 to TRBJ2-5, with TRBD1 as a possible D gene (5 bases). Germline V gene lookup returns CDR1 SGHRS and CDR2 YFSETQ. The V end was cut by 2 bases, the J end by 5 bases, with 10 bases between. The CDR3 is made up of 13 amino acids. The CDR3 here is CASSFSPGETQYF. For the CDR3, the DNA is TGCGCCAGCAGCTTCTCACCAGGGGAGACCCAGTACTTC.

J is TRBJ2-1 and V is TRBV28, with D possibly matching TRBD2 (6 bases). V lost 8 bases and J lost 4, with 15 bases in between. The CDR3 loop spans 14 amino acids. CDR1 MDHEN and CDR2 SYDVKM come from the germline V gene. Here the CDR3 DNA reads TGTGCCAGCTGTTACGGGGGAGATTACAATGAGCAGTTCTTC. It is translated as CASCYGGDYNEQFF. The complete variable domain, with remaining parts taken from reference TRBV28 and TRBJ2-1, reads DVKVTQSSRYLVKRTGEKVFLECVQDMDHENMFWYRQDPGLGLRLIYFSYDVKMKEKGDIPEGYSVSREKKERFSLILESASTNQTSMYLCASCYGGDYNEQFFGPGTRLTVL.

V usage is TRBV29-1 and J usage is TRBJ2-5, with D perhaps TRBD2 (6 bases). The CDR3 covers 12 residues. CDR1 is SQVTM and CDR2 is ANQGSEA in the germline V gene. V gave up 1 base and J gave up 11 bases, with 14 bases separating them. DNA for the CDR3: TGCAGCGTTGAAGTCCTGGGACTTGGGCAGTACTTC. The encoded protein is CSVEVLGLGQYF.

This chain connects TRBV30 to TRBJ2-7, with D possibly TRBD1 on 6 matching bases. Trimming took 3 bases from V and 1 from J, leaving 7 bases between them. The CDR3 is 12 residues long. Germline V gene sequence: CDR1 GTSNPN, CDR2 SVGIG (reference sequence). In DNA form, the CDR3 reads TGTGCCTGGAGCGGACAGTCCTACGAGCAGTACTTC. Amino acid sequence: CAWSGQSYEQYF.

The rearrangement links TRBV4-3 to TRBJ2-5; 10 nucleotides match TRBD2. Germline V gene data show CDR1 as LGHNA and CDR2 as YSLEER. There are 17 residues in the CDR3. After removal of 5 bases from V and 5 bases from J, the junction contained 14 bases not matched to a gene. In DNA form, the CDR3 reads TGCGCCAGCAGCTGTTCAGCGGGGGGGCCTGGAGAGGAGACCCAGTACTTC. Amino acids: CASSCSAGGPGEETQYF.

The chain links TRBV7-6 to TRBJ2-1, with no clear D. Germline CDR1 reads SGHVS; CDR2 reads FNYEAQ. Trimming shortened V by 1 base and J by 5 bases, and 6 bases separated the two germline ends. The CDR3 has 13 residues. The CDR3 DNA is TGTGCCAGCAGCTTAGGAGCCGACAATGAGCAGTTCTTC. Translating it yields CASSLGADNEQFF.

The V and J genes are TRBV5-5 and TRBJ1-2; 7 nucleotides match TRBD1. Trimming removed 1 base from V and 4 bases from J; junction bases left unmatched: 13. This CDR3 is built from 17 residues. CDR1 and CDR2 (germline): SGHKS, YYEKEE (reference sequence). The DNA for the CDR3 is TGTGCCAGCAGCTTGCAGACAGGGACGCAGCGGGTCTATGGCTACACCTTC. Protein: CASSLQTGTQRVYGYTF. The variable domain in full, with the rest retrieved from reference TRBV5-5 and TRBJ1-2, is DAGVTQSPTHLIKTRGQQVTLRCSPISGHKSVSWYQQVLGQGPQFIFQYYEKEERGRGNFPDRFSARQFPNYSSELNVNALLLGDSALYLCASSLQTGTQRVYGYTFGSGTRLTVV.

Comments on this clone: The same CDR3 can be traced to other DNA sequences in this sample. The CDR3 here is CASSPQGADNSPLHF. The CDR3 DNA follows: TGTGCCAGCTCACCCCAGGGGGCAGATAATTCACCCCTCCACTTT. This sequence joins TRBV18 and TRBJ1-6, with 8 nucleotides matching TRBD1. The germline V gene encodes CDR1 KGHSH and CDR2 LQKENI. Trimming cost V 3 bases and J 5 bases; bases outside gene matches: 3. The CDR3 contains 15 residues.

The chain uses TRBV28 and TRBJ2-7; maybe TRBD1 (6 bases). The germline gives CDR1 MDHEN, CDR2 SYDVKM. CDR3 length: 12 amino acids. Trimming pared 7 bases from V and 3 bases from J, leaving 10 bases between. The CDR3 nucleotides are TGTGCCAGCAAGCTACAGGGCTACGAGCAGTACTTC. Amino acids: CASKLQGYEQYF.

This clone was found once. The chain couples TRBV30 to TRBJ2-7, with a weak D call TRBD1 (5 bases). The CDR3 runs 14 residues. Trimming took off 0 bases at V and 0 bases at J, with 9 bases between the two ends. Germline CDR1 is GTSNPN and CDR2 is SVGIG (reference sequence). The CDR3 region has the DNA TGTGCCTGGAGTGTAGGGGCCAGCTCCTACGAGCAGTACTTC. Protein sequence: CAWSVGASSYEQYF.

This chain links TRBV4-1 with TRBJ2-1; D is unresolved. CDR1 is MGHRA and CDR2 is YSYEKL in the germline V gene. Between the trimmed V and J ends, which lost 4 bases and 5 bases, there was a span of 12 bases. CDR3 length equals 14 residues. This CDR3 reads CASSRLVNHNEQFF. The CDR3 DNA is TGCGCCAGCAGCCGCCTAGTCAATCACAATGAGCAGTTCTTC.

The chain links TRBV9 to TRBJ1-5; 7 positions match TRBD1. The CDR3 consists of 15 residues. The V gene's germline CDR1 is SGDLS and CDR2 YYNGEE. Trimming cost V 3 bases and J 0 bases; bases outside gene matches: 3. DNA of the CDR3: TGTGCCAGCAGCGGGGGACAGTATAGCAATCAGCCCCAGCATTTT. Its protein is CASSGGQYSNQPQHF. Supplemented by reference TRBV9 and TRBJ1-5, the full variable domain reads DSGVTQTPKHLITATGQRVTLRCSPRSGDLSVYWYQQSLDQGLQFLIQYYNGEERAKGNILERFSAQQFPDLHSELNLSSLELGDSALYFCASSGGQYSNQPQHFGDGTRLSIL.

This CDR3 reads CASSLGQGTDTQYF. For the CDR3, the DNA is TGCGCCAGCAGCCTAGGCCAGGGAACAGATACGCAGTATTTT. The V and J genes are TRBV4-3 and TRBJ2-3; the D gene is possibly TRBD1 (5 bases). CDR3 length equals 14 residues. Germline lookup yields CDR1 LGHNA and CDR2 YSLEER. Trimming stripped 4 bases from V and 3 bases from J, with 11 bases between.